This T cell receptor (beta chain) was sequenced for a study of post-analysis software for immune sequencing data. Study overall: Relapsing-remitting, secondary progressive and progressive-relapsing forms made up the multiple sclerosis disease courses.

CDR1 is MNHEY and CDR2 is SVGAGI in the germline V gene. V lost 4 bases and J lost 3; bases outside the gene matches: 2. The CDR3 is made up of 14 amino acids. Study results and caveats: Significantly lower normalized Chao1 diversity was found in patients with multiple sclerosis relative to controls. Relative to controls, patients had 4 or 5 TRBV segments at higher frequency, with TRBV5-6, TRBV5-1 and TRBV20-1 among these. Under F measure analysis, samples from one preparation batch co-clustered strongly.

As to this clonotype: Its target is not known.

Carried by the TCR beta cDNA libraries were unique molecular identifiers. T cells numbering roughly 1 to 10 million yielded 450,000 to 600,000 cDNA molecules. TCRdb reanalysed the PCR reads using MiXCR and keeps one entry per CDR3 protein. The sample comprises 650,000 to 900,000 distinct CDR3 sequences, roughly 46% of which are singletons, and roughly 5.2% rests with the top ten. The sequenced sample was blood. The receptor comes from a girl aged 5 to 17 with multiple sclerosis. V gene TRBV6-5 combines with J gene TRBJ1-2, with 10 bases identical to TRBD1. The CDR3 loop reads CASSSDRGDYGYTF. Written as DNA, the CDR3 is TGTGCCAGCAGTTCGGACAGGGGGGACTATGGCTACACCTTC.